Presented here are 28 T cell receptor beta chains from one specimen sequenced in a study of shared clonotypes between healthy human individuals. TCRdb keeps only in-frame clones here, not all; method: immunoSEQ multiplex PCR. The sample shows around 500,000 clones, 70% to 85% of them seen only once. Input material: PBMCs. Receptors originate from a woman in her forties in good health. Some clones in this sample may be carry-over from other donors' samples.

The rearrangement links TRBV29-1 to TRBJ1-4; tentative D call: TRBD1 (5 bases). The V and J ends lost 7 bases and 6 bases respectively, with 15 bases between them. CDR3 size: 13 residues. The germline V gene has CDR1 SQVTM and CDR2 ANQGSEA. The DNA of the CDR3 is TGCAGCGCCTCGACAGTAGCTGATGAAAAACTGTTTTTT. It codes for CSASTVADEKLFF.

J is TRBJ1-1 and V is TRBV5-8, with D unresolved. V was cut by 1 base and J by 0 bases, with 7 bases left in between. Germline CDR1 reads SGHTS; CDR2 reads YDEGEE. The CDR3 totals 14 residues. CDR3 DNA sequence: TGTGCCAGCAGCTTGAACGGAATGAACACTGAAGCTTTCTTT. This gives the protein CASSLNGMNTEAFF.

The chain has TRBV5-5 and TRBJ1-4, with 9 bases matching TRBD1. Germline V gives CDR1 SGHKS, CDR2 YYEKEE (reference sequence). The CDR3 is 16 amino acids. V was pared by 4 bases and J by 6 bases, with 10 bases of the junction left unmatched. This CDR3 reads CASSQQPGQGHEKLFF. In nucleotides, the CDR3 is TGTGCCAGCAGCCAACAACCGGGACAGGGTCATGAAAAACTGTTTTTT.

This rearrangement joins TRBV5-4 to TRBJ2-5; D is perhaps TRBD2 (6 bases). Germline V CDR1 and CDR2: SGHNT, YYREEE (reference sequence). Trimming left V 4 bases short and J 0 bases short, with 10 bases between. CDR3 length: 14 amino acids. Here the CDR3 DNA reads TGTGCCAGCAGCGCGGACTATAACCAAGAGACCCAGTACTTC. This codes for CASSADYNQETQYF.

The J gene is TRBJ2-7, the V gene TRBV10-3, with TRBD2 matching over 12 bases. Per the germline V gene, CDR1 is ENHRY and CDR2 is SYGVKD. The CDR3 has 15 amino acids. J gave up 5 bases and V 6 bases, and 8 bases lay outside the gene matches. CDR3 DNA sequence: TGTGCCATCAGCCCGACTAGCGGGAGTATTAACGAGCAGTACTTC. Encoded protein: CAISPTSGSINEQYF.

This rearrangement joins TRBV29-1 to TRBJ2-7, with 11 nucleotides matching TRBD2. The CDR3 is 14 residues long. CDR1 is SQVTM and CDR2 is ANQGSEA in the germline V gene. Unmatched junction bases numbered 5, after V lost 7 bases and J lost 0 bases. In nucleotides, the CDR3 is TGCAGCGCCCGGGGACTAGCGGACTCCTACGAGCAGTACTTC. Translated: CSARGLADSYEQYF.

This sequence joins TRBV9 and TRBJ2-5; D is possibly TRBD1 or TRBD2 (5 bases each). This CDR3 is built from 14 residues. Germline loops: CDR1 SGDLS, CDR2 YYNGEE. V dropped 0 bases and J dropped 3 bases, with 9 bases sitting between them. CDR3 DNA: TGTGCCAGCAGCGTAGGGGTGGGGGAAGAGACCCAGTACTTC. It translates to CASSVGVGEETQYF.

The chain couples TRBV7-2 to TRBJ2-1; tentative D call: TRBD1 (5 bases). CDR3 size: 15 residues. Germline CDR1 and CDR2: SGHTA and FQGNSA. V lost 5 bases, J lost 7 bases, and 18 bases lay in between. The CDR3: CASSPSYSGWNEQFF. CDR3 in DNA: TGTGCCAGCAGCCCCAGCTATTCAGGGTGGAATGAGCAGTTCTTC.

On this clone: Since a much larger clone is just one base distant, this may be a read error. The V and J genes are TRBV30 and TRBJ1-1; tentative D call: TRBD1 (5 bases). The CDR3 has 12 amino acids. CDR1 GTSNPN and CDR2 SVGIG come from the germline V gene (reference sequence). For the CDR3, the DNA is TGTGCCTGGAAGCGGGGGTCCACTGAAGCTTCCTTT. It is translated as CAWKRGSTEASF. The full variable domain, with the rest looked up from reference TRBV30 and TRBJ1-1, is SQTIHQWPATLVQPVGSPLSLECTVEGTSNPNLYWYRQAAGRGLQLLFYSVGIGQISSEVPQNLSASRPQDRQFILSSKKLLLSDSGFYLCAWKRGSTEASFGQGTRLTVV.

The chain combines TRBV2 with TRBJ2-5; the D is unclear. This CDR3 is built from 13 residues. Looked up from germline, CDR1 is SNHLY and CDR2 is FYNNEI. The V and J ends lost 8 bases and 1 base respectively, with 11 bases between them. The CDR3 DNA sequence: TGTGCCAGCTTCATAGACACCCAAGAGACCCAGTACTTC. Translation: CASFIDTQETQYF.

This clone has just a few counts. The V call is TRBV11-2, the J call TRBJ1-2; D not resolved. CDR1 SGHAT and CDR2 FQNNGV come from the germline V gene. V dropped 0 bases and J dropped 4 bases, with 9 bases sitting between them. CDR3 length equals 14 residues. The CDR3 DNA reads TGTGCCAGCAGCTTAGAAAGACAAAGCTATGGCTACACCTTC. Translated, it gives CASSLERQSYGYTF. Full variable domain (rest looked up from reference TRBV11-2 and TRBJ1-2): EAGVAQSPRYKIIEKRQSVAFWCNPISGHATLYWYQQILGQGPKLLIQFQNNGVVDDSQLPKDRFSAERLKGVDSTLKIQPAKLEDSAVYLCASSLERQSYGYTFGSGTRLTVV.

Details on this clone: This specimen includes other DNA sequences encoding the same CDR3. The rearrangement uses TRBV28 and TRBJ1-2, with 7 bases identical to TRBD1. Per the germline V gene, CDR1 is MDHEN and CDR2 is SYDVKM. The CDR3 consists of 14 residues. Germline trimming cut 5 bases from V and 3 bases from J; bases unmatched to any gene: 6. CDR3 residues: CASSLAGGHYGYTF. In DNA form, the CDR3 reads TGTGCCAGCAGTCTGGCAGGGGGGCACTATGGCTACACCTTC.

The chain has TRBV6-5 and TRBJ1-5; D may be TRBD1 (5 bases). Trimming shortened V by 6 bases and J by 3 bases, and 15 bases separated the two germline ends. The CDR3 runs 15 residues. CDR1 is MNHEY, CDR2 SVGAGI, per germline. The CDR3 sequence is CASSAVGPINQPQHF. CDR3 in DNA: TGTGCCAGCAGCGCGGTGGGGCCCATCAATCAGCCCCAGCATTTT.

The chain links TRBV19 to TRBJ2-7; D is uncertain. The CDR3 runs to 13 residues. Germline CDR1 reads LNHDA; CDR2 reads SQIVND (reference sequence). The V end was cut by 7 bases, the J end by 1 base, with 11 bases between. In nucleotides, the CDR3 is TGTGCCAGTACCCAAATCAGGTCCTACGAGCAGTACTTC. This gives the protein CASTQIRSYEQYF. Combining the CDR3 with reference TRBV19 and TRBJ2-7 gives the whole variable domain DGGITQSPKYLFRKEGQNVTLSCEQNLNHDAMYWYRQDPGQGLRLIYYSQIVNDFQKGDIAEGYSVSREKKESFPLTVTSAQKNPTAFYLCASTQIRSYEQYFGPGTRLTVT.

This clone was recorded a few times. A read error may produce the germline difference seen at one junction end. V usage is TRBV7-6 and J usage is TRBJ1-1; perhaps TRBD1 as D (6 bases). The CDR3 extends over 14 amino acids. Germline values: CDR1 SGHVS, CDR2 FNYEAQ. CDR3 sequence: CASSQTGWGTAAFF. The CDR3 bases are TGTGCCAGCAGTCAAACAGGGTGGGGGACTGCAGCTTTCTTT. The whole variable domain, remainder taken from reference TRBV7-6 and TRBJ1-1, is GAGVSQSPRYKVTKRGQDVALRCDPISGHVSLYWYRQALGQGPEFLTYFNYEAQQDKSGLPNDRFSAERPEGSISTLTIQRTEQRDSAMYRCASSQTGWGTAAFFGQGTRLTVV.

Ten or more counts support this clone. The chain combines TRBV28 with TRBJ2-1; D uncertain. The V and J ends lost 3 bases and 7 bases respectively, with 1 base between them. This CDR3 contains 10 residues. The germline V gene encodes CDR1 MDHEN and CDR2 SYDVKM. Here the CDR3 reads CASSFNEQFF. The CDR3 DNA is TGTGCCAGCAGTTTTAATGAGCAGTTCTTC. The full variable domain, in which reference TRBV28 and TRBJ2-1 provide the parts outside the CDR3, is DVKVTQSSRYLVKRTGEKVFLECVQDMDHENMFWYRQDPGLGLRLIYFSYDVKMKEKGDIPEGYSVSREKKERFSLILESASTNQTSMYLCASSFNEQFFGPGTRLTVL.

V and J are TRBV27 and TRBJ2-1, with D possibly matching TRBD2 (5 bases). Germline CDR1 and CDR2: MNHEY and SMNVEV (reference sequence). The CDR3 loop spans 13 amino acids. The V end lost 1 base, the J end lost 9 bases, and 10 bases lay between the germline ends. CDR3 in amino acids: CASSLYGRGEQFF. CDR3 nucleotide sequence: TGTGCCAGCAGTTTATACGGCCGGGGTGAGCAGTTCTTC.

This chain uses TRBV6-1 with TRBJ2-1; either TRBD1 or TRBD2 may supply D (6 bases each). There are 14 residues in the CDR3. V was cut by 8 bases and J by 4 bases, with 15 bases left in between. Germline CDR1 MNHNS, CDR2 SASEGT. CDR3 protein: CASDGGQGYNEQFF. The CDR3 DNA reads as TGTGCCAGCGATGGGGGGCAGGGTTACAATGAGCAGTTCTTC.

The J gene is TRBJ1-2, the V gene TRBV27; D is undetermined. The germline CDR1 and CDR2 sequences are MNHEY and SMNVEV (reference sequence). The V and J ends lost 0 bases and 5 bases respectively, with 10 bases between them. The CDR3 runs 14 residues. The CDR3, as DNA: TGTGCCAGCAGTTTATCAGAAGGCTGGTATGGCTACACCTTC. This translates into CASSLSEGWYGYTF.

CDR3 sequence reads: CSVVAGGTGELFF. The CDR3 DNA sequence: TGCAGCGTTGTAGCGGGAGGCACCGGGGAGCTGTTTTTT. The chain has TRBV29-1 and TRBJ2-2, with 10 bases lining up with TRBD2. The CDR3 contains 13 residues. The V gene's germline CDR1 is SQVTM and CDR2 ANQGSEA. V was pared by 4 bases and J by 4 bases, with 0 bases of the junction left unmatched.

The genes are TRBV29-1 and TRBJ2-3, with 14 bases lining up with TRBD2. CDR1 is SQVTM and CDR2 is ANQGSEA in the germline V gene. There are 17 residues in the CDR3. V lost 7 bases to trimming and J lost 2 bases; unmatched junction nucleotides: 11. The CDR3 sequence: CSGPGLAGVLATDTQYF. CDR3 bases: TGCAGCGGACCGGGACTAGCGGGAGTGCTTGCCACAGATACGCAGTATTTT.

Note on this clone: It is likely a read error: a sequence one base away is far more abundant. The CDR3 carries no conserved terminal phenylalanine or tryptophan, so it likely arises from a read error. The chain couples TRBV5-1 to TRBJ2-7; 7 bases fit TRBD1. CDR1 is SGHRS and CDR2 is YFSETQ in the germline V gene. The CDR3 length is 19 residues. V was clipped by 1 base and J by 0 bases; unmatched bases: 16. The CDR3 nucleotides read TGCGCCAGCAGCTTGTCCCGGGACAGACCATCCTTGGCCTCCTACGAGCAGTACCTC. This translates into CASSLSRDRPSLASYEQYL.

The V and J genes are TRBV9 and TRBJ2-5, with D perhaps matching TRBD1 or TRBD2 (5 bases each). The germline CDR1 and CDR2 sequences are SGDLS and YYNGEE. The CDR3 is made up of 14 amino acids. V gave up 0 bases and J gave up 5 bases, with 11 bases separating them. As DNA, the CDR3 is TGTGCCAGCAGCGTAGGGGACCTCTCGGAGACCCAGTACTTC. Its translation: CASSVGDLSETQYF.

This clone was detected only a few times. The CDR3 coding sequence is TGTGCCAGCCGCCGCGGACTAGCGGGAGCCTACGAGCAGTACTTC. This sequence encodes CASRRGLAGAYEQYF. The chain links TRBV28 to TRBJ2-7, with 13 bases identical to TRBD2. The V gene end was trimmed by 8 bases and the J gene end by 2 bases; junction bases not matched to a gene: 6. Germline V lookup: CDR1 MDHEN, CDR2 SYDVKM. CDR3 length: 15 amino acids.

The gene calls are TRBV18 and TRBJ2-1; 9 bases line up with TRBD2. Unmatched junction bases numbered 6, after V lost 1 base and J lost 5 bases. CDR1 KGHSH and CDR2 LQKENI come from the germline V gene. This CDR3 has 16 residues. The CDR3 sequence: CASSPQSAGGDNEQFF. The CDR3 DNA reads as TGTGCCAGCTCACCACAGTCTGCGGGAGGGGACAATGAGCAGTTCTTC. Full variable domain (rest looked up from reference TRBV18 and TRBJ2-1): NAGVMQNPRHLVRRRGQEARLRCSPMKGHSHVYWYRQLPEEGLKFMVYLQKENIIDESGMPKERFSAEFPKEGPSILRIQQVVRGDSAAYFCASSPQSAGGDNEQFFGPGTRLTVL.

The chain links TRBV4-1 to TRBJ2-7; unclear D gene. V dropped 0 bases and J dropped 3 bases, with 15 bases sitting between them. The V gene's germline CDR1 is MGHRA and CDR2 YSYEKL. There are 16 residues in the CDR3. In DNA form, the CDR3 reads TGCGCCAGCAGCCAAGAGGAGCAGGCCGACCACTACGAGCAGTACTTC. Residues: CASSQEEQADHYEQYF.

This clone was recorded a few times. V gene TRBV6-1 combines with J gene TRBJ2-1, with 11 bases lining up with TRBD2. Germline-derived CDR1 and CDR2 are MNHNS and SASEGT. The CDR3 covers 16 residues. The junction had 5 bases not matched to a gene; V was cut back by 3 bases and J by 4 bases. CDR3 loop: CASSETGTSGYNEQFF. CDR3 nucleotides: TGTGCCAGCAGTGAGACCGGGACTAGCGGTTACAATGAGCAGTTCTTC.

V usage is TRBV7-9 and J usage is TRBJ2-2, with 8 bases matching TRBD2. Germline V gives CDR1 SEHNR, CDR2 FQNEAQ (reference sequence). The CDR3 has 16 amino acids. With V trimmed by 5 bases and J by 5 bases, 10 bases remained unmatched. In DNA form, the CDR3 reads TGTGCCAGCAGCCCGGGAGGGGTAGGAAATACCGGGGAGCTGTTTTTT. Its protein product is CASSPGGVGNTGELFF.